This T cell receptor (beta chain) was identified in a study of TIL therapy for anti-PD-1-resistant metastatic lung cancer. Study details: Median tumor PD-L1 proportion score was roughly 5.9%.

V dropped 2 bases and J dropped 3 bases, with 9 bases sitting between them. The CDR3 covers 13 residues. Per germline, CDR1 SGHDT and CDR2 YYEEEE. This clone appeared a few times. This was the immunoSEQ v3 assay. TCRdb keeps only in-frame clones here, not all; method: immunoSEQ multiplex PCR. The sample lists about 52,000 clones; 79% were seen once. Time point indicated: pre-treatment sample, taken before nivolumab and TIL therapy. The sample in question was blood, obtained at baseline. The chain employs TRBV5-6 and TRBJ2-7; D is uncertain. The clonotype originates from a woman between 30 and 85 years old with non-small cell lung cancer. The CDR3 here is CASSLGSFYEQYF. DNA of the CDR3: TGTGCCAGCAGCTTAGGATCGTTCTACGAGCAGTACTTC.